The rows below give T cell receptor beta chains drawn from one sample of a study of cytomegalovirus exposure and HLA in healthy donors. Repertoires were generated with immunoSEQ multiplex PCR, while TCRdb's copy carries only in-frame clones and drops some. The sample comprises 150,000 or so clones, about nine tenths of which are singletons, and 6.2% rests with the top ten. The sequenced sample was PBMCs. These receptors all stem from a woman in her twenties or thirties in good health and CMV-seropositive. The CDR3 runs from the conserved cysteine through the conserved F or W. Fields, in order: J gene, clone size, V gene, D gene, CDR3 DNA, CDR3 protein. D genes are given only for firm matches. Where a row states a size, it is once, few, many or the class of an expanded clone; other rows omit it.

J gene: TRBJ2-1; clone size: -; V gene: TRBV5-1; D gene: TRBD1; CDR3 DNA: TGCGCCAGCAGCTCACAGGGGGCGGTAAATGAGCAGTTCTTC; CDR3 protein: CASSSQGAVNEQFF
J gene: TRBJ2-1; clone size: -; V gene: TRBV15; D gene: TRBD2; CDR3 DNA: TGTGCCACCAGCAGGAGTCCCGGTAGCGGGAGGGCCTCTGAGCAGTTCTTC; CDR3 protein: CATSRSPGSGRASEQFF
J gene: TRBJ2-7; clone size: -; V gene: TRBV6-6; D gene: TRBD2; CDR3 DNA: TGTGCCAGCAGTTATAATACGGGGGGGACTATGGAGCAGTACTTC; CDR3 protein: CASSYNTGGTMEQYF
J gene: TRBJ2-3; clone size: -; V gene: TRBV5-4; D gene: TRBD2; CDR3 DNA: TGTGCCAGCAGCTTGTATGCGGGAGACACAGATACGCAGTATTTT; CDR3 protein: CASSLYAGDTDTQYF
J gene: TRBJ1-1; clone size: -; V gene: TRBV29-1; D gene: -; CDR3 DNA: TGCAGCGTTGAACACAGGAATGAAGCTTTCTTT; CDR3 protein: CSVEHRNEAFF
J gene: TRBJ1-3; clone size: -; V gene: TRBV5-8; D gene: TRBD1; CDR3 DNA: TGTGCCAGCAGCTTGGCCGGGACAGGAGGAAACACCATATATTTT; CDR3 protein: CASSLAGTGGNTIYF
J gene: TRBJ2-5; clone size: -; V gene: TRBV9; D gene: TRBD2; CDR3 DNA: TGTGCCAGCAGCGTAGGCGGGCGCGGGGGGGCCCAGGGCGAGACCCAGTACTTC; CDR3 protein: CASSVGGRGGAQGETQYF
J gene: TRBJ2-5; clone size: -; V gene: TRBV7-8; D gene: TRBD2; CDR3 DNA: TGTGCCAGCAGCTTAGCAACTAGCGGGGGTTTTCGAGAGACCCAGTACTTC; CDR3 protein: CASSLATSGGFRETQYF
J gene: TRBJ2-7; clone size: once; V gene: TRBV18; D gene: -; CDR3 DNA: TGTGCCAGCTCATCAGGACAGACCTACGAGCAGTACTTC; CDR3 protein: CASSSGQTYEQYF
J gene: TRBJ2-7; clone size: few; V gene: TRBV28; D gene: -; CDR3 DNA: TGTGCCAGCAGTCGGAACTTGGGCCTTTCCTACGAGCAGTACTTC; CDR3 protein: CASSRNLGLSYEQYF
J gene: TRBJ2-2; clone size: -; V gene: TRBV2; D gene: -; CDR3 DNA: TGTGCCAGCAGACGGGTATTCACCGGGGAGCTGTTTTTT; CDR3 protein: CASRRVFTGELFF
J gene: TRBJ2-4; clone size: -; V gene: TRBV15; D gene: TRBD1; CDR3 DNA: TGTGCCACCAGCTCAGACAGGGGCCCAGGAAACATTCAGTACTTC; CDR3 protein: CATSSDRGPGNIQYF
J gene: TRBJ2-7; clone size: -; V gene: TRBV5-1; D gene: TRBD2; CDR3 DNA: TGCGCCAGCAGCTTGGAAGCGGGAGGTTCCGAGCAGTACTTC; CDR3 protein: CASSLEAGGSEQYF
J gene: TRBJ2-1; clone size: -; V gene: TRBV7-2; D gene: -; CDR3 DNA: TGTGCCAGCAGCAGAGACAGAGTCAATGAGCAGTTCTTC; CDR3 protein: CASSRDRVNEQFF
J gene: TRBJ2-7; clone size: -; V gene: TRBV2; D gene: -; CDR3 DNA: TGTGCCAGCAGTGTGTCCGCCGGGGAGCAGTACTTC; CDR3 protein: CASSVSAGEQYF
J gene: TRBJ1-4; clone size: -; V gene: TRBV5-5; D gene: TRBD1; CDR3 DNA: TGTGCCAGCAGCCAACTTGACAGGGGAGGTTGGGAAAAACTGTTTTTT; CDR3 protein: CASSQLDRGGWEKLFF
J gene: TRBJ2-3; clone size: -; V gene: TRBV9; D gene: TRBD2; CDR3 DNA: TGTGCCAGCAGCACCTTAGCGGGGACCACAGATACGCAGTATTTT; CDR3 protein: CASSTLAGTTDTQYF